Reported below is one TCR beta chain. These data originate in a study of blood T cell repertoires in COVID-19. Study summary: Samples of COVID-19 (acute and convalescent) were obtained from the United States, Italy and Spain.

CDR3 length equals 14 residues. Trimming took 2 bases from V and 2 from J, leaving 10 bases between them. The germline V gene encodes CDR1 SQVTM and CDR2 ANQGSEA. Each participant's cohort was designated according to participant-reported clinical history. Authors' methods: Amplification of reference gene primers provided the estimated nucleated cell counts. Produced via immunoSEQ multiplex PCR; TCRdb's table is partial and in-frame only. The DNA gave D and trimming, while V, J and clone size come from that table. The data hold about 140,000 clones, with 84% observed a single time. The sequencing input was PBMCs or T cells enriched from blood (not recorded which). J is TRBJ2-1 and V is TRBV29-1; D is undetermined. This TCR was recovered from a woman aged 50 to 60 with acute COVID-19. The CDR3 nucleotides are TGCAGCGTTGAACCGGCTCAGGCCTACAATGAGCAGTTCTTC. It yields the protein CSVEPAQAYNEQFF.